This T cell receptor beta chain was profiled in a study of T cells after yellow fever vaccination. The table lists this clonotype with many counts. The antigen remains unidentified. General study findings and limits: There was a possibility that FACS-sorted repertoires contained abundant clonotypes contaminating from the bulk population.

They built TCR cDNA with 5'RACE template switching, a step that put in a universal primer site and UMIs. MiXCR was run by TCRdb on the 5' RACE reads, yielding one entry per CDR3 protein. The table has roughly 50,000 distinct CDR3 sequences, 7% to 8.5% seen once. Sequences were derived from CD8+ T cells sorted from PBMCs, sampled roughly 14 days after the first yellow fever vaccination. The receptor was derived from a man aged 18 to 30 who received the YFV17D yellow fever vaccine.

In DNA form, the CDR3 reads TGTGCCAGCAGTCACATACGGCAGGATACGCAGTATTTT. Translating it yields CASSHIRQDTQYF. The chain recombines TRBV6-5 with TRBJ2-3; D gene ambiguous. The V end was cut by 5 bases, the J end by 6 bases, with 12 bases between. CDR1 is MNHEY and CDR2 is SVGAGI in the germline V gene. The CDR3 extends over 13 amino acids.